This TCR beta chain was obtained from a study of glioma-infiltrating T cells. This clonotype was detected many times. Its antigen is still unknown. Using RNA template, CDR3s of TCR alpha and beta were amplified with iRepertoire arm-PCR. Input was roughly 100-450 ng of tissue mRNA or PBMC total RNA. Using its own MiXCR run on the multiplex PCR reads, TCRdb lists one record per CDR3 protein. The repertoire consists of fewer than 200,000 distinct CDR3 sequences, with roughly a third occurring once and the leading ten covering 20%. Germline V gives CDR1 SGHTA, CDR2 FQGNSA. This CDR3 comprises 15 residues. Trimming removed 5 bases from V and 3 bases from J, with 15 bases in between. Study conclusions and caveats: Tissue-blood divergence was below expectation in non-neoplastic patients, above in gliomas. Only very few CDR3 sequences appeared in both tissue and blood.

The clonotype comes from a human donor with low-grade glioma or glioblastoma, undergoing nonglioma brain surgery, or in good health (not recorded which). The chain has TRBV7-2 and TRBJ2-3; possibly TRBD2 for D (6 bases). Sequenced: glioma tissue, nonneoplastic brain tissue, or PBMCs (not recorded which). This chain's CDR3 is CASSLVFAGTDTQYF. The CDR3 DNA reads TGTGCCAGCAGCCTCGTGTTTGCGGGAACAGATACGCAGTATTTT.